Listed below are T cell receptor beta chains from one sample, sequenced in a study of T cells in Graves' hyperthyroidism and ophthalmopathy. MiXCR, applied by TCRdb to the multiplex PCR reads, yields one record per CDR3 protein. Of roughly 700,000 distinct CDR3 sequences listed, 12% to 15% were seen once; the top ten hold 10% to 13%. The sample was blood. Receptors were obtained from a woman aged 18-29 years with Graves' hyperthyroidism. Both conserved end residues are part of each CDR3. The D gene is left open where the match is weak. Size values are once, few and many counts, or a class for expanded clones, and some rows have none.

CDR3 DNA: TGCAGTGCTAGAGTCCTAGCGGGAGCTTCCACCGGGGAGCTGTTTTTT
CDR3 protein: CSARVLAGASTGELFF
clone size: -
D gene: TRBD2
V gene: TRBV20-1
J gene: TRBJ2-2

CDR3 DNA: TGTGCCAGCAGCTGGTTAGCGGGAGGGCCCGGCGAGCAGTACTTC
CDR3 protein: CASSWLAGGPGEQYF
clone size: many
D gene: TRBD2
V gene: TRBV7-2
J gene: TRBJ2-7

CDR3 DNA: TGCAGTGCTAGGTTTGCAGGGATATGGGAGACCCAGTACTTC
CDR3 protein: CSARFAGIWETQYF
clone size: -
D gene: -
V gene: TRBV20-1
J gene: TRBJ2-5

CDR3 DNA: TGTGCCAGCAGTTTATCGCCGTACTACGAGCAGTACTTC
CDR3 protein: CASSLSPYYEQYF
clone size: many
D gene: -
V gene: TRBV27
J gene: TRBJ2-7

CDR3 DNA: TGTGCCAGCAGTCCCGCCGGGCGGCGGCAGTTCTTC
CDR3 protein: CASSPAGRRQFF
clone size: -
D gene: -
V gene: TRBV27
J gene: TRBJ2-1

CDR3 DNA: TGTGCCAGCAGTGAGGGGGATGAGCAGTTCTTC
CDR3 protein: CASSEGDEQFF
clone size: many
D gene: -
V gene: TRBV2
J gene: TRBJ2-1

CDR3 DNA: TGTGCCAGCAGTCCGGGACTAGCGGGAGGTACGGAGTTCTTC
CDR3 protein: CASSPGLAGGTEFF
clone size: few
D gene: TRBD2
V gene: TRBV28
J gene: TRBJ2-1

CDR3 DNA: TGTGCCAGCAGTGGAGGACTGTTTTACACCGGGGAGCTGTTTTTT
CDR3 protein: CASSGGLFYTGELFF
clone size: -
D gene: -
V gene: TRBV2
J gene: TRBJ2-2

CDR3 DNA: TGTGCCAGCAGTTTCCAACAGTATAGCAATCAGCCCCAGCATTTT
CDR3 protein: CASSFQQYSNQPQHF
clone size: many
D gene: -
V gene: TRBV12-3/TRBV12-4
J gene: TRBJ1-5

CDR3 DNA: TGCGCCAGCAGTCCTCTCGCGGCTAGCACAGATACGCAGTATTTT
CDR3 protein: CASSPLAASTDTQYF
clone size: many
D gene: -
V gene: TRBV4-3
J gene: TRBJ2-3

CDR3 DNA: TGTGCCAGCAGCCAAGGAGATTTACGGGACCGATACACCGGGGAGCTGTTTTTT
CDR3 protein: CASSQGDLRDRYTGELFF
clone size: -
D gene: -
V gene: TRBV14
J gene: TRBJ2-2

CDR3 DNA: TGCAGCGTTGAAGATCGATACAGGGCCGGGAATGAGCAGTTCTTC
CDR3 protein: CSVEDRYRAGNEQFF
clone size: once
D gene: -
V gene: TRBV29-1
J gene: TRBJ2-1

CDR3 DNA: TGTGCCAGCAGGGCCCGGGGGATCACCGGGGAGCTGTTTTTT
CDR3 protein: CASRARGITGELFF
clone size: -
D gene: -
V gene: TRBV7-9
J gene: TRBJ2-2

CDR3 DNA: TGTGCCAGCAGCTTAGATCCTAGCGGGAGTTACGAGCAGTACTTC
CDR3 protein: CASSLDPSGSYEQYF
clone size: many
D gene: TRBD2
V gene: TRBV11-2
J gene: TRBJ2-7

CDR3 DNA: TGTGCCTGGAGTGCTGGGTACGAGCAGTACTTC
CDR3 protein: CAWSAGYEQYF
clone size: many
D gene: -
V gene: TRBV30
J gene: TRBJ2-7

CDR3 DNA: TGCGCCAGCAGCCAAGGACTAGCGGGAGTTTATGAGCAGTTCTTC
CDR3 protein: CASSQGLAGVYEQFF
clone size: -
D gene: TRBD2
V gene: TRBV4-1
J gene: TRBJ2-1

CDR3 DNA: TGTGCCAGCAGTGAATTGGGGAGGGAGGGGCACAATGAGCAGTTCTTC
CDR3 protein: CASSELGREGHNEQFF
clone size: many
D gene: TRBD2
V gene: TRBV6-1
J gene: TRBJ2-1

CDR3 DNA: TGTGCCAGCAGCTCCCAAGTAGGGCCCGTTCCCCTCCACTTT
CDR3 protein: CASSSQVGPVPLHF
clone size: -
D gene: -
V gene: TRBV7-8
J gene: TRBJ1-6

CDR3 DNA: TGCAGCGTTGTGACTGGGAACACTGAAGCTTTCTTT
CDR3 protein: CSVVTGNTEAFF
clone size: few
D gene: -
V gene: TRBV29-1
J gene: TRBJ1-1

CDR3 DNA: TGTGCCAACTCGGGAGGGTCTCGCACAGATACGCAGTATTTT
CDR3 protein: CANSGGSRTDTQYF
clone size: many
D gene: TRBD2
V gene: TRBV28
J gene: TRBJ2-3

CDR3 DNA: TGTGCCAGCTCACCAACCTCCGGGACTAGCGGGAGAAATGAGCAGTTCTTC
CDR3 protein: CASSPTSGTSGRNEQFF
clone size: many
D gene: TRBD2
V gene: TRBV18
J gene: TRBJ2-1

CDR3 DNA: TGTGCCAGCAGCCAAGAGTACGGGGCGCTGGGGGCCAACGTCCTGACTTTC
CDR3 protein: CASSQEYGALGANVLTF
clone size: -
D gene: -
V gene: TRBV14
J gene: TRBJ2-6

CDR3 DNA: TGTGCCAGCAGGAGGGAGCTCTACGAGCAGTACTTC
CDR3 protein: CASRRELYEQYF
clone size: many
D gene: -
V gene: TRBV6-2/TRBV6-3
J gene: TRBJ2-7

CDR3 DNA: TGTGCCTGGAGTGGACAGGGGGCTTATCAGCCCCAGCATTTT
CDR3 protein: CAWSGQGAYQPQHF
clone size: -
D gene: TRBD1
V gene: TRBV30
J gene: TRBJ1-5

CDR3 DNA: TGTGCCATCACAGCCGGGAGGGAGTACACCGGGGAGCTGTTTTTT
CDR3 protein: CAITAGREYTGELFF
clone size: -
D gene: TRBD2
V gene: TRBV10-3
J gene: TRBJ2-2

CDR3 DNA: TGTGCCAGCAGCGCCCGTACTCGCGGGAGGGCCGGGTATTACAATGAGCAGTTCTTC
CDR3 protein: CASSARTRGRAGYYNEQFF
clone size: -
D gene: TRBD2
V gene: TRBV11-3
J gene: TRBJ2-1

CDR3 DNA: TGTGCCAGCAGCTTGCGGACTAGCGAACTCGCAGATACGCAGTATTTT
CDR3 protein: CASSLRTSELADTQYF
clone size: many
D gene: TRBD2
V gene: TRBV5-6
J gene: TRBJ2-3

CDR3 DNA: TGTGCCAGCATAGAGACTAGCATCAAAATATTCGGTGAGCAGTTCTTC
CDR3 protein: CASIETSIKIFGEQFF
clone size: -
D gene: TRBD2
V gene: TRBV12-3/TRBV12-4
J gene: TRBJ2-1

CDR3 DNA: TGTGCCAGTAGTTCGGACAGGGTATGGACTGAAGCTTTCTTT
CDR3 protein: CASSSDRVWTEAFF
clone size: few
D gene: TRBD1
V gene: TRBV19
J gene: TRBJ1-1

CDR3 DNA: TGTGCCAGCAGCTTGTTGGAGGGACGTGAAAAACTGTTTTTT
CDR3 protein: CASSLLEGREKLFF
clone size: few
D gene: -
V gene: TRBV5-8
J gene: TRBJ1-4

CDR3 DNA: TGTGCCAGCAGCCGATTAAGGGGCGCTGAAGCTTTCTTT
CDR3 protein: CASSRLRGAEAFF
clone size: few
D gene: -
V gene: TRBV7-9
J gene: TRBJ1-1

CDR3 DNA: TGTGCCAGCAGCGTAGATGGCGGACAGCCCCAGCATTTT
CDR3 protein: CASSVDGGQPQHF
clone size: few
D gene: -
V gene: TRBV9
J gene: TRBJ1-5

CDR3 DNA: TGCAGCGCCCAAGGGGCGAAGGGGGCGGGCCATGGCTACACCTTC
CDR3 protein: CSAQGAKGAGHGYTF
clone size: -
D gene: TRBD1
V gene: TRBV29-1
J gene: TRBJ1-2

CDR3 DNA: TGTGCCAGCAGCTCACTAAGAGGGTTAACCTCCGGCGAGCAGTACTTC
CDR3 protein: CASSSLRGLTSGEQYF
clone size: many
D gene: -
V gene: TRBV11-2
J gene: TRBJ2-7

CDR3 DNA: TGTGCCAGCAGCACAGGGACAGGCCAAGAGACCCAGTACTTC
CDR3 protein: CASSTGTGQETQYF
clone size: many
D gene: TRBD1
V gene: TRBV9
J gene: TRBJ2-5

CDR3 DNA: TGTGCCAGCAGTTACTCCGGGGGTGGGGGAAGCTACACCTTC
CDR3 protein: CASSYSGGGGSYTF
clone size: -
D gene: -
V gene: TRBV6-5
J gene: TRBJ1-2

CDR3 DNA: TGCGCCAGCAGCGGGGGGACTAGCGGACCGCAAGAGACCCAGTACTTC
CDR3 protein: CASSGGTSGPQETQYF
clone size: many
D gene: TRBD2
V gene: TRBV5-1
J gene: TRBJ2-5

CDR3 DNA: TGTGCCAGCAGCCAGAGATATGAGCAGTTCTTC
CDR3 protein: CASSQRYEQFF
clone size: many
D gene: -
V gene: TRBV28
J gene: TRBJ2-1

CDR3 DNA: TGTGCCACCAGCAGAGCGGTAAGGGAGTACGACTATGGCTACACCTTC
CDR3 protein: CATSRAVREYDYGYTF
clone size: few
D gene: -
V gene: TRBV15
J gene: TRBJ1-2

CDR3 DNA: TGCGCCAGCAGCCAACCGAATTACAGGAATCAGCCCCAGCATTTT
CDR3 protein: CASSQPNYRNQPQHF
clone size: many
D gene: -
V gene: TRBV4-1
J gene: TRBJ1-5

CDR3 DNA: TGTGCCAGCAGTCGACGGAACACCGGGGAGCTGTTTTTT
CDR3 protein: CASSRRNTGELFF
clone size: many
D gene: -
V gene: TRBV12-3/TRBV12-4
J gene: TRBJ2-2

CDR3 DNA: TGTGCCAGCAGCTTACTAGCGGTGGGGATAAATGAGCAGTTCTTC
CDR3 protein: CASSLLAVGINEQFF
clone size: many
D gene: TRBD2
V gene: TRBV7-3
J gene: TRBJ2-1

CDR3 DNA: TGTGCCAGCAGCGGAACCCCCCCGTCGGGGTACGAGCAGTACTTC
CDR3 protein: CASSGTPPSGYEQYF
clone size: -
D gene: -
V gene: TRBV5-4
J gene: TRBJ2-7

CDR3 DNA: TGTGCCAGCAGCAACACTAGCGGGAGGAATGAGCAGTTCTTC
CDR3 protein: CASSNTSGRNEQFF
clone size: few
D gene: TRBD2
V gene: TRBV7-9
J gene: TRBJ2-1

CDR3 DNA: TGTGCCAGCACTCCGGGGGCGTACTCCTACGAGCAGTACTTC
CDR3 protein: CASTPGAYSYEQYF
clone size: many
D gene: -
V gene: TRBV2
J gene: TRBJ2-7

CDR3 DNA: TGTGCCAGCATTGGGGGGCCGGGTGGCTACACCTTC
CDR3 protein: CASIGGPGGYTF
clone size: -
D gene: -
V gene: TRBV28
J gene: TRBJ1-2

CDR3 DNA: TGTGCCAGCAGCTTAGAAGGGGTCACTGAAGCTTTCTTT
CDR3 protein: CASSLEGVTEAFF
clone size: many
D gene: -
V gene: TRBV7-9
J gene: TRBJ1-1

CDR3 DNA: TGTGCCAGCAGTTCTACCGGTTGGGCAGATACGCAGTATTTT
CDR3 protein: CASSSTGWADTQYF
clone size: many
D gene: -
V gene: TRBV28
J gene: TRBJ2-3

CDR3 DNA: TGCAGTGCTCTTCGAGGCACGAGAAGGGGTGCAACTAATGAAAAACTGTTTTTT
CDR3 protein: CSALRGTRRGATNEKLFF
clone size: -
D gene: -
V gene: TRBV20-1
J gene: TRBJ1-4

CDR3 DNA: TGTGCCAGTAGTACCTACCAGACGGATACGCAGTATTTT
CDR3 protein: CASSTYQTDTQYF
clone size: few
D gene: -
V gene: TRBV19
J gene: TRBJ2-3

CDR3 DNA: TGTGCCAGCAGCTTACCGGGACTACCCTACGAGCAGTACTTC
CDR3 protein: CASSLPGLPYEQYF
clone size: many
D gene: TRBD2
V gene: TRBV11-2
J gene: TRBJ2-7

CDR3 DNA: TGCAGTGCTAGTGACATAGGTTATGGCTACACCTTC
CDR3 protein: CSASDIGYGYTF
clone size: few
D gene: -
V gene: TRBV20-1
J gene: TRBJ1-2

CDR3 DNA: TGTGCCCGTCAAGGCGTTCGTGGCGGCTACACCTTC
CDR3 protein: CARQGVRGGYTF
clone size: many
D gene: -
V gene: TRBV30
J gene: TRBJ1-2

CDR3 DNA: TGTGCCATCAGTGAGTCGGCAGGGCACCTAAGCACAGATACGCAGTATTTT
CDR3 protein: CAISESAGHLSTDTQYF
clone size: -
D gene: -
V gene: TRBV10-3
J gene: TRBJ2-3

CDR3 DNA: TGTGCCAGCCGACAGGGAGATCATAGCAATCAGCCCCAGCATTTT
CDR3 protein: CASRQGDHSNQPQHF
clone size: few
D gene: TRBD1
V gene: TRBV12-3/TRBV12-4
J gene: TRBJ1-5